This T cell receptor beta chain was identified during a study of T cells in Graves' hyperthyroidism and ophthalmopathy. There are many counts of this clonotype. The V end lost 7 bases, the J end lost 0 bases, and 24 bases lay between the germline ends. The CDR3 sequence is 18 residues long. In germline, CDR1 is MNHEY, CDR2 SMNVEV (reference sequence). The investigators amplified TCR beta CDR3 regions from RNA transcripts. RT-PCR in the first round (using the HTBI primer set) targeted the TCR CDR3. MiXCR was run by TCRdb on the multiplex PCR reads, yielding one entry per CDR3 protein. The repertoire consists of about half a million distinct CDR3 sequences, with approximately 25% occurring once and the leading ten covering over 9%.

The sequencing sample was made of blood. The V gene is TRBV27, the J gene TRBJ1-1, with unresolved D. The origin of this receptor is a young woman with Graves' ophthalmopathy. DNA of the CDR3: TGTGCCAGCACCTTAGTCGGGGTAGGAGGCCCACTGAACACTGAAGCTTTCTTT. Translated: CASTLVGVGGPLNTEAFF.